Listed here are 13 T cell receptor beta chains from one sample, sequenced in a study of T cells in localized non-small cell lung cancer. Clones were sequenced by immunoSEQ multiplex PCR, and TCRdb holds only the in-frame ones, with some missing. The sample records 55,000 to 80,000 clones, 84% being singletons. The starting material was peripheral blood, obtained before any cancer treatment. These receptor sequences come from a female donor older than 55 with stage I lung adenocarcinoma.

As to this clone: Other DNA sequences from this sample encode an identical CDR3 as well. CDR3 sequence: CASSSRGGEQYF. CDR3 bases: TGCGCCAGCAGCTCCAGGGGCGGCGAGCAGTACTTC. The chain is built from TRBV5-1 and TRBJ2-7; D may be TRBD1 (6 bases). Trimming stripped 3 bases from V and 6 bases from J, with 10 bases between. CDR3 length equals 12 residues. The germline CDR1 and CDR2 sequences are SGHRS and YFSETQ.

The chain combines TRBV11-2 with TRBJ2-5, with TRBD1 as a possible D gene (6 bases). The CDR3 has 13 amino acids. V was cut by 7 bases and J by 2 bases, with 11 bases left in between. CDR1 and CDR2 from the germline V gene are SGHAT and FQNNGV. The CDR3 nucleotides read TGTGCCAGCACCGCCGGACAGCAAGAGACCCAGTACTTC. Translated, it gives CASTAGQQETQYF. Based on the CDR3 plus reference TRBV11-2 and TRBJ2-5, the full variable domain is EAGVAQSPRYKIIEKRQSVAFWCNPISGHATLYWYQQILGQGPKLLIQFQNNGVVDDSQLPKDRFSAERLKGVDSTLKIQPAKLEDSAVYLCASTAGQQETQYFGPGTRLLVL.

The genes are TRBV5-1 and TRBJ2-1, with D uncertain. Trimming removed 7 bases at V and 2 bases at J, with 10 bases between. From germline, CDR1 is SGHRS and CDR2 YFSETQ. The CDR3 length is 13 residues. CDR3 bases: TGCGCCAGCGCTGGGGTACCCTACAATGAGCAGTTCTTC. Its protein is CASAGVPYNEQFF.

This clone showed up just a few times. The chain combines TRBV4-1 with TRBJ1-1, with D perhaps TRBD1 (6 bases). Germline V gene lookup returns CDR1 MGHRA and CDR2 YSYEKL. V gave up 0 bases and J gave up 10 bases, with 18 bases separating them. The CDR3 contains 15 residues. Written as DNA, the CDR3 is TGCGCCAGCAGCCAAGATCCGGGGACACCAAAGGGAGCTTTCTTT. Its protein is CASSQDPGTPKGAFF.

The chain recombines TRBV5-1 with TRBJ1-1, with 9 nucleotides matching TRBD1. In germline, CDR1 is SGHRS, CDR2 YFSETQ. CDR3 length: 15 residues. V was pared by 0 bases and J by 5 bases, with 5 bases of the junction left unmatched. CDR3 bases: TGCGCCAGCAGCTTGGCCCATGGACAGGGGACTGAAGCTTTCTTT. It encodes CASSLAHGQGTEAFF.

The chain is built from TRBV5-1 and TRBJ2-3; TRBD1 matches at 9 bases. V shed 3 bases and J 1 base; nucleotides not matched to a gene: 3. The CDR3 sequence is 15 residues long. The germline gives CDR1 SGHRS, CDR2 YFSETQ. Here the CDR3 DNA reads TGCGCCAGCAGCTCACAGGGGGCGGGCACAGATACGCAGTATTTT. This sequence encodes CASSSQGAGTDTQYF.

J is TRBJ1-1 and V is TRBV19; tentatively, D is TRBD1 (6 bases). V gave up 10 bases and J gave up 6 bases, with 21 bases separating them. The CDR3 has 14 amino acids. CDR1 is LNHDA and CDR2 is SQIVND in the germline V gene (reference sequence). Here the CDR3 reads CATMAPRGTPEAFF. The CDR3 DNA sequence: TGTGCCACCATGGCGCCCAGGGGCACCCCTGAAGCTTTCTTT.

CDR3 residues: CASSPRAQGLNQPQHF. In DNA form, the CDR3 reads TGTGCCAGCTCACCTCGGGCTCAGGGCCTAAATCAGCCCCAGCATTTT. The rearrangement joins TRBV18 to TRBJ1-5, with D possibly TRBD1 on 5 matching bases. This CDR3 comprises 16 residues. Trimming pared 3 bases from V and 4 bases from J, leaving 16 bases between. From germline, CDR1 is KGHSH and CDR2 LQKENI.

This clone was seen a single time. CDR3 amino acids: CASSLVQGRGEQYF. The CDR3 nucleotides are TGCGCCAGCAGCTTGGTGCAGGGACGGGGCGAGCAGTACTTC. The V gene is TRBV5-1, the J gene TRBJ2-7; D tentatively reads TRBD1 or TRBD2 (5 bases each). There are 14 residues in the CDR3. The germline gives CDR1 SGHRS, CDR2 YFSETQ. The V end was cut by 0 bases, the J end by 6 bases, with 13 bases between.

This chain uses TRBV6-5 with TRBJ1-5; TRBD1 matches at 7 bases. This CDR3 region has 15 residues. V lost 0 bases, J lost 5 bases, and 4 bases stayed unmatched. CDR1 is MNHEY, CDR2 SVGAGI, per germline. CDR3 DNA sequence: TGTGCCAGCAGTTACTCGGGACAGCCTCATCAGCCCCAGCATTTT. The encoded protein is CASSYSGQPHQPQHF.

This clone was seen only a few times. The chain is built from TRBV28 and TRBJ2-7; D not resolved. CDR3 length: 12 amino acids. The V gene's germline CDR1 is MDHEN and CDR2 SYDVKM. Trimming cost V 2 bases and J 7 bases, with 9 bases left between them. The CDR3 here is CASSLQRKEQYF. DNA for the CDR3: TGTGCCAGCAGTTTACAACGAAAGGAGCAGTACTTC. Together with reference TRBV28 and TRBJ2-7, the CDR3 gives the full variable domain: DVKVTQSSRYLVKRTGEKVFLECVQDMDHENMFWYRQDPGLGLRLIYFSYDVKMKEKGDIPEGYSVSREKKERFSLILESASTNQTSMYLCASSLQRKEQYFGPGTRLTVT.

In regard to this clone: Additional DNA sequences in this sample encode the identical CDR3. This chain links TRBV6-5 with TRBJ2-2; 9 positions agree with TRBD1. Looked up from germline, CDR1 is MNHEY and CDR2 is SVGAGI. CDR3 length equals 14 residues. V shed 5 bases, J shed 3 bases, and the junction held 1 base outside the gene matches. DNA of the CDR3: TGTGCCAGCAGTCGGGACAGGGACACCGGGGAGCTGTTTTTT. As protein: CASSRDRDTGELFF.

The rearrangement uses TRBV7-6 and TRBJ2-1, with D perhaps given as TRBD1 or TRBD2 (5 bases each). V was pared by 0 bases and J by 7 bases, with 10 bases between. The V gene's germline CDR1 is SGHVS and CDR2 FNYEAQ. This CDR3 is built from 14 residues. The CDR3 DNA reads TGTGCCAGCAGCTTAGCGTCTGGGGGAAATGAGCAGTTCTTC. Amino acid sequence: CASSLASGGNEQFF. The variable domain in full, with the rest retrieved from reference TRBV7-6 and TRBJ2-1, is GAGVSQSPRYKVTKRGQDVALRCDPISGHVSLYWYRQALGQGPEFLTYFNYEAQQDKSGLPNDRFSAERPEGSISTLTIQRTEQRDSAMYRCASSLASGGNEQFFGPGTRLTVL.